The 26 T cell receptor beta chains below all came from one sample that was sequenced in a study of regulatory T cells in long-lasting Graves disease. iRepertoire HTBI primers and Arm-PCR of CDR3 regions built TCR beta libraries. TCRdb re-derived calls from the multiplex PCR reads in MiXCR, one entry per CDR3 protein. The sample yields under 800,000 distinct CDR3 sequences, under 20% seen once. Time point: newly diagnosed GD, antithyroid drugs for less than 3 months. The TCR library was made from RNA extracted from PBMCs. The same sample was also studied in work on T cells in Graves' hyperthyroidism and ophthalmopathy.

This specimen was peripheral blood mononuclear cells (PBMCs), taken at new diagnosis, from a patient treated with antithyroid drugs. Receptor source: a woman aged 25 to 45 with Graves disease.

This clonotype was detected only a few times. The CDR3 reads CASSRGGNNEKLFF. The CDR3 DNA reads as TGTGCCAGCAGCCGGGGGGGGAATAATGAAAAACTGTTTTTT. V and J are TRBV3-1 and TRBJ1-4; weak D call: TRBD1 (5 bases). Germline CDR1 and CDR2: LGHDT and YNNKEL (reference sequence). CDR3 size: 14 residues. V lost 4 bases and J 4 bases, leaving 10 bases between the germline ends.

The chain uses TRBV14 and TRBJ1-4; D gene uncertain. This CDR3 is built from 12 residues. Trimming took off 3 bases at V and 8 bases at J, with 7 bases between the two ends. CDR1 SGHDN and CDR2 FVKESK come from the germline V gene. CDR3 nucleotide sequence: TGTGCCAGCAGCCATTCGGTGGAAAAACTGTTTTTT. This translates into CASSHSVEKLFF. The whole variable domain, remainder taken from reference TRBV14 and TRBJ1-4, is EAGVTQFPSHSVIEKGQTVTLRCDPISGHDNLYWYRRVMGKEIKFLLHFVKESKQDESGMPNNRFLAERTGGTYSTLKVQPAELEDSGVYFCASSHSVEKLFFGSGTQLSVL.

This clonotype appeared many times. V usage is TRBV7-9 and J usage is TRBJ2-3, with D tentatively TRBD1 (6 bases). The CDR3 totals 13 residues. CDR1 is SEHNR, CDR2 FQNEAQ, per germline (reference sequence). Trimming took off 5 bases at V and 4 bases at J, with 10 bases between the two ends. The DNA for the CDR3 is TGTGCCAGCAGCCCCAGGGGTCCAGATACGCAGTATTTT. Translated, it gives CASSPRGPDTQYF.

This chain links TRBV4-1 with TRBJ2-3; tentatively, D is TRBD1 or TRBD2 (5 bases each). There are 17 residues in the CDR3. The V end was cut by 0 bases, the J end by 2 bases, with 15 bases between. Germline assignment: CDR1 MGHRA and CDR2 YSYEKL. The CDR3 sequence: CASSQDVGGVFTDTQYF. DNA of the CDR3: TGCGCCAGCAGCCAAGATGTTGGGGGAGTATTCACAGATACGCAGTATTTT.

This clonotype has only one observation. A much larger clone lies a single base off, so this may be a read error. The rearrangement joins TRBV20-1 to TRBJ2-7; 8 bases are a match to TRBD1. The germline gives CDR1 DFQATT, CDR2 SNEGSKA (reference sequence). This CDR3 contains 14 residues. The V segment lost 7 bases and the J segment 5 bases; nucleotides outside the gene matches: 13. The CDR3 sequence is CSGTPQGDGHEQYF. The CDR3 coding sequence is TGCAGTGGTACACCACAGGGGGATGGGCACGAGCAGTACTTC.

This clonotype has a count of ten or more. The CDR3 protein is CAWRQGALDEQYF. The DNA for the CDR3 is TGTGCCTGGAGACAGGGGGCATTGGACGAGCAGTACTTC. The chain has TRBV30 and TRBJ2-7; 9 bases line up with TRBD1. V shed 3 bases, J shed 5 bases, and the junction held 5 bases outside the gene matches. Germline-derived CDR1 and CDR2 are GTSNPN and SVGIG (reference sequence). CDR3 size: 13 residues.

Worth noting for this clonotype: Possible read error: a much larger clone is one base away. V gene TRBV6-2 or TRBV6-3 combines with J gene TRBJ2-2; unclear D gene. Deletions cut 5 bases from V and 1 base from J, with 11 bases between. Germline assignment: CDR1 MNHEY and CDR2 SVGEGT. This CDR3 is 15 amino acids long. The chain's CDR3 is CASSVEPVNTGELFF. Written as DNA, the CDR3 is TGTGCCAGCAGTGTAGAGCCTGTGAACACCGGGGAGCTGTTTTTT.

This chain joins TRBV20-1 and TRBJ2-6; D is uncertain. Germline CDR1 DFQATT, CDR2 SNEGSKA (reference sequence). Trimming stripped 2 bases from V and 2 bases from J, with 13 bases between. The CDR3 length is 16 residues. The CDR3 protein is CSARLQTSPGANVLTF. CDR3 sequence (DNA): TGCAGTGCTAGACTCCAGACCAGTCCTGGGGCCAACGTCCTGACTTTC.

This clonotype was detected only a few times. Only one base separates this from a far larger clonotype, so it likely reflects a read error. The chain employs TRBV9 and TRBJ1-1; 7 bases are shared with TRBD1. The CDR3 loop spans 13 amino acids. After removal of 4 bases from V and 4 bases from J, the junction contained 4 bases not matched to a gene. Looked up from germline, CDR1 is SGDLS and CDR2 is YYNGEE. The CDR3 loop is CASSPGQSTEAFF. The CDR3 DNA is TGTGCCAGCAGCCCGGGACAGAGCACTGAAGCTTTCTTT.

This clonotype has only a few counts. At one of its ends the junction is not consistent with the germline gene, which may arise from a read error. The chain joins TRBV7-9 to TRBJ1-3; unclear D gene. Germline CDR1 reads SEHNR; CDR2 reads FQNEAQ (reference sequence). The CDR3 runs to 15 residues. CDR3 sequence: CASSMNQGYGNTTYF. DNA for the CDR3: TGTGCCAGCAGCATGAACCAAGGCTACGGAAACACCACATATTTT. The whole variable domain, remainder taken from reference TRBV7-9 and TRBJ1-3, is DTGVSQNPRHKITKRGQNVTFRCDPISEHNRLYWYRQTLGQGPEFLTYFQNEAQLEKSRLLSDRFSAERPKGSFSTLEIQRTEQGDSAMYLCASSMNQGYGNTTYFGEGSWLTVV.

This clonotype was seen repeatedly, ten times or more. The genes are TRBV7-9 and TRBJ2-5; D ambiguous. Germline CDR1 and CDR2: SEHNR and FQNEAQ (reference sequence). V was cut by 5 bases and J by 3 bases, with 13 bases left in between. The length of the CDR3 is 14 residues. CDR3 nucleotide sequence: TGTGCCAGCAGCGCCAGACGGCAGAAAGAGACCCAGTACTTC. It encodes CASSARRQKETQYF.

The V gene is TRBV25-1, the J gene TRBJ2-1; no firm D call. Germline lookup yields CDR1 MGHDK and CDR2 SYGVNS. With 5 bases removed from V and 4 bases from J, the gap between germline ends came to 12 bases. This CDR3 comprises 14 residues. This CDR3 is CASSYPGGYNEQFF. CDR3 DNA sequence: TGTGCCAGCAGTTACCCGGGCGGTTACAATGAGCAGTTCTTC.

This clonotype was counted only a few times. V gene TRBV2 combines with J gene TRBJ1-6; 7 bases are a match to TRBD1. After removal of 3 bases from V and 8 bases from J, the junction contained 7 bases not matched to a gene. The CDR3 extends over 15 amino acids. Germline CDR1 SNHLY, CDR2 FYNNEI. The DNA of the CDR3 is TGTGCCAGCAGTGAGGACAGGACCGCATATTCACCCCTCCACTTT. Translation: CASSEDRTAYSPLHF.

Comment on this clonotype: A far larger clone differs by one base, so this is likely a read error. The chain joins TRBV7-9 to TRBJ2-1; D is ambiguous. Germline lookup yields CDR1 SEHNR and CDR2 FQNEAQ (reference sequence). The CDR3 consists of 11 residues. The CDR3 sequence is CASSLKETQCF. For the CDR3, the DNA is TGTGCCAGCAGCCTCAAGGAGACCCAGTGCTTC.

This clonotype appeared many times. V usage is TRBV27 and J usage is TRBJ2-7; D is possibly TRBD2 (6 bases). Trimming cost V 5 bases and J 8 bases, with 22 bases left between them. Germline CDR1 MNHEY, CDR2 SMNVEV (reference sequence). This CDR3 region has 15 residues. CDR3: CASSETSRGIFKQYF. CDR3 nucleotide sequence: TGTGCCAGCAGTGAGACTAGTAGGGGCATCTTCAAGCAGTACTTC.

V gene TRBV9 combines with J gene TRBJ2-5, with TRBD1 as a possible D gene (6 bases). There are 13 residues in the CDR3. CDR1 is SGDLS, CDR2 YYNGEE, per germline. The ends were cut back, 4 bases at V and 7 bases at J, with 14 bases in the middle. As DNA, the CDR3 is TGTGCCAGCAGCTCCCTAGGGGGTTTGACCCAGTACTTC. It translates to CASSSLGGLTQYF.

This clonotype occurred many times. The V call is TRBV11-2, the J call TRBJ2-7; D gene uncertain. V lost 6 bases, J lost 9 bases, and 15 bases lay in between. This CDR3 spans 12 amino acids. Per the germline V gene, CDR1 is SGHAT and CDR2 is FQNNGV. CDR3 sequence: CASSYTPGGQYF. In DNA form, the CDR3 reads TGTGCCAGCAGTTATACTCCGGGCGGGCAGTACTTC.

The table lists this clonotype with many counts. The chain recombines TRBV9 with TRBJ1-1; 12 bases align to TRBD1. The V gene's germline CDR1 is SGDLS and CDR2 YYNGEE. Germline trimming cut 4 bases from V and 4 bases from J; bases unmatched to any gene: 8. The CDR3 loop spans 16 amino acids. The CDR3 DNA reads TGTGCCAGCAGCAAGGGACAGGGGGCAAGTTTCACTGAAGCTTTCTTT. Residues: CASSKGQGASFTEAFF.

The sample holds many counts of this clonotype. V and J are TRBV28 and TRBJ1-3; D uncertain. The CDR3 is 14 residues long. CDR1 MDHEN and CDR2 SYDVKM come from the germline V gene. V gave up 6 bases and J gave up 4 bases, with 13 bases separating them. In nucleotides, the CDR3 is TGTGCCAGCAGACGAATGGGAGCAGGAAACACCATATATTTT. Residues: CASRRMGAGNTIYF. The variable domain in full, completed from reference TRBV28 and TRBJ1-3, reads DVKVTQSSRYLVKRTGEKVFLECVQDMDHENMFWYRQDPGLGLRLIYFSYDVKMKEKGDIPEGYSVSREKKERFSLILESASTNQTSMYLCASRRMGAGNTIYFGEGSWLTVV.

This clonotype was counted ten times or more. The CDR3 nucleotides are TGTGCCAGCAGTTACTCCTTCTCCTACAATGAGCAGTTCTTC. It translates to CASSYSFSYNEQFF. V gene TRBV2 combines with J gene TRBJ2-1; D is undetermined. Germline CDR1 and CDR2: SNHLY and FYNNEI. This CDR3 contains 14 residues. The V end lost 5 bases, the J end lost 0 bases, and 8 bases lay between the germline ends.

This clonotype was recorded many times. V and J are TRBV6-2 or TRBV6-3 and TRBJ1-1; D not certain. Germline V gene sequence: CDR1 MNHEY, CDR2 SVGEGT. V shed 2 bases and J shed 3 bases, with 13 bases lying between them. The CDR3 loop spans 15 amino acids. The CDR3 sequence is CASSYGPPEYTEAFF. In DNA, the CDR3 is TGTGCCAGCAGTTACGGGCCCCCCGAATACACTGAAGCTTTCTTT.

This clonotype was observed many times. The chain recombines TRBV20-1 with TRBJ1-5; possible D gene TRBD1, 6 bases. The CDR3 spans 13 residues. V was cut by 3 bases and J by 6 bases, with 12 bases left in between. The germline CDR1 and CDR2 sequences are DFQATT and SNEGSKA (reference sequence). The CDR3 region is CSARTGGSQPQHF. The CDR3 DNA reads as TGCAGTGCTAGGACAGGTGGTAGTCAGCCCCAGCATTTT.

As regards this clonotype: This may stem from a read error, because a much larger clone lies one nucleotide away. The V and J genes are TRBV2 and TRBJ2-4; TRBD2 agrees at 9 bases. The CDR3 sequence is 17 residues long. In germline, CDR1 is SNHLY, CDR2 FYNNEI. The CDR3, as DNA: TGTGTCAGCTTGTTAGCGGGGGAGTCGGCAGCCAAAAACATTCAGTACTTC. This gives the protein CVSLLAGESAAKNIQYF.

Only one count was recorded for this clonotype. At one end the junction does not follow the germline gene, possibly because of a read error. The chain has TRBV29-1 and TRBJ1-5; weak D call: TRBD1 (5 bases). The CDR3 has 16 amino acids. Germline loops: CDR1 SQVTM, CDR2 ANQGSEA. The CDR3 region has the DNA TGCAGCGTAATCTTCGCGATGGGGGGTAGCAATCAGTCCCAGCATTTT. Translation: CSVIFAMGGSNQSQHF.

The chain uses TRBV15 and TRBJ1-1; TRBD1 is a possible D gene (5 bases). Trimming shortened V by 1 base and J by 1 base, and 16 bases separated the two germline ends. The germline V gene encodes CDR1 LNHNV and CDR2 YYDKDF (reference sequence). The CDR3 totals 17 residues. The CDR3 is CATSRGRQRGRNTEAFF. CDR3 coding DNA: TGTGCCACCAGCAGAGGTAGACAGAGGGGTAGGAACACTGAAGCTTTCTTT.

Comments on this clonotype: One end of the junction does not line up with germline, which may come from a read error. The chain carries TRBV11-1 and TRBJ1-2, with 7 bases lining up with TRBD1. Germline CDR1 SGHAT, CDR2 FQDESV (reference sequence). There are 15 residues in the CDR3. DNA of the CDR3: TGTGCCAGCACCTTATCCGACAGGGAAGGTTATGGCTACACCTTC. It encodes CASTLSDREGYGYTF. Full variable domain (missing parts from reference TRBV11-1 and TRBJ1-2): EAEVAQSPRYKITEKSQAVAFWCDPISGHATLYWYRQILGQGPELLVQFQDESVVDDSQLPKDRFSAERLKGVDSTLKIQPAELGDSAMYLCASTLSDREGYGYTFGSGTRLTVV.